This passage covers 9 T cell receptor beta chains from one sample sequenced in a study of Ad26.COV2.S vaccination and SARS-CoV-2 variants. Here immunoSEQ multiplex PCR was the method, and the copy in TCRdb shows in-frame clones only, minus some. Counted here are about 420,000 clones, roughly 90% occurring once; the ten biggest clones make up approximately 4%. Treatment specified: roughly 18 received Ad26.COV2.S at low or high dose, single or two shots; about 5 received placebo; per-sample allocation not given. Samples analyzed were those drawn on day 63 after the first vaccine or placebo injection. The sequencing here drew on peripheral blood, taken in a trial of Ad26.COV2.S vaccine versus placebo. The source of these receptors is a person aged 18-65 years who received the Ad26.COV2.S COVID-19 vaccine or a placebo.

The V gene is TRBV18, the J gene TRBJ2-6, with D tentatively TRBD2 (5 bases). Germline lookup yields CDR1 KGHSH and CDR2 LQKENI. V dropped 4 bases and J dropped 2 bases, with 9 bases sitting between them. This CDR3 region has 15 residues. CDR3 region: CASSLSGAGANVLTF. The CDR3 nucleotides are TGTGCCAGCTCACTCTCCGGGGCTGGGGCCAACGTCCTGACTTTC. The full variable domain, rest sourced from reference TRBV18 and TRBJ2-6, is NAGVMQNPRHLVRRRGQEARLRCSPMKGHSHVYWYRQLPEEGLKFMVYLQKENIIDESGMPKERFSAEFPKEGPSILRIQQVVRGDSAAYFCASSLSGAGANVLTFGAGSRLTVL.

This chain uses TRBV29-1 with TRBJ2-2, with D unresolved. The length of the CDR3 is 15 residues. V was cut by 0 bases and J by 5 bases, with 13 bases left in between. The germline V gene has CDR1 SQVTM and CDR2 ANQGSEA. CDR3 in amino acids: CSVEDIRVGTGELFF. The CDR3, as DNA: TGCAGCGTTGAAGATATTCGGGTAGGGACCGGGGAGCTGTTTTTT.

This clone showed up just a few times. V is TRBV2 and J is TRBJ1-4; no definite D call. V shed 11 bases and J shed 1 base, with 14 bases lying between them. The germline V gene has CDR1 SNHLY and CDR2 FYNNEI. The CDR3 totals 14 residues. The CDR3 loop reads CACRAEVTNEKLFF. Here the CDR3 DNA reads TGTGCCTGCCGCGCGGAAGTAACTAATGAAAAACTGTTTTTT.

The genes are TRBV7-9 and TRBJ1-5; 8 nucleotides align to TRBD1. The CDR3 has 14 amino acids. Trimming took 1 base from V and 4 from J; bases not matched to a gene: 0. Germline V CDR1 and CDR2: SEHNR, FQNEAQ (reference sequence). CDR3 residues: CASSLDRGNQPQHF. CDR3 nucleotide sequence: TGTGCCAGCAGCTTAGACAGGGGGAATCAGCCCCAGCATTTT.

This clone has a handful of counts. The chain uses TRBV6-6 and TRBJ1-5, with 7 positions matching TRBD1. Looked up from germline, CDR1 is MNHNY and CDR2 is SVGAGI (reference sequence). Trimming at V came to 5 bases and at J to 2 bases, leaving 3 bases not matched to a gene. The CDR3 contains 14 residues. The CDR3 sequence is CASSTQGGNQPQHF. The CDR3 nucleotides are TGTGCCAGCAGTACGCAGGGGGGCAATCAGCCCCAGCATTTT.

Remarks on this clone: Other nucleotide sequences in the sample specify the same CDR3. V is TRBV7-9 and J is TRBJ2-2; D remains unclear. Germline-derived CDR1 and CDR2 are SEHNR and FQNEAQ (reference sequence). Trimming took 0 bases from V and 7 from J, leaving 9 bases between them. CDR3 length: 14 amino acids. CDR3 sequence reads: CASSLALGDGELFF. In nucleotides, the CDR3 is TGTGCCAGCAGCTTAGCCCTTGGAGACGGGGAGCTGTTTTTT.

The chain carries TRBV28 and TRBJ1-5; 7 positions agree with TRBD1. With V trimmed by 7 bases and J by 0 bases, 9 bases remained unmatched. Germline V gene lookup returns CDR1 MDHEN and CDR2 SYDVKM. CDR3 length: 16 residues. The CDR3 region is CASNRDSSYSNQPQHF. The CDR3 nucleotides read TGTGCCAGCAACCGGGACAGCTCTTATAGCAATCAGCCCCAGCATTTT.

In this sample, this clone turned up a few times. The CDR3 DNA sequence: TGTGCCAGCAGCCTCGACAGGGGGCCAAATCAGCCCCAGCATTTT. Its translation is CASSLDRGPNQPQHF. This chain uses TRBV6-2 or TRBV6-3 with TRBJ1-5, with 10 bases aligning to TRBD1. The CDR3 runs to 15 residues. V dropped 6 bases and J dropped 4; count of bases not matched to a gene: 6. From germline, CDR1 is MNHEY and CDR2 SVGEGT.

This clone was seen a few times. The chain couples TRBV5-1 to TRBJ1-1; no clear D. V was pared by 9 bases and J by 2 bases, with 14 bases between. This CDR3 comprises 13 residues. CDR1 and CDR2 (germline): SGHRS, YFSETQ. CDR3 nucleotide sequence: TGCGCCACCAGACCAAACTTAAACACTGAAGCTTTCTTT. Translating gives CATRPNLNTEAFF.